This entry lists 5 T cell receptor beta chains sequenced from one sample in a study of cytomegalovirus exposure and HLA in healthy donors. Method: immunoSEQ multiplex PCR; TCRdb's copy keeps in-frame clones and lacks some. The repertoire has 65,000 or so clones, 90% to 95% of them found once; the top ten carry 4.4%. The sequencing sample was made of PBMCs. These TCRs come from a man aged 18 to 30 in good health and CMV-seropositive.

The J gene is TRBJ1-1, the V gene TRBV4-1; D call uncertain. Looked up from germline, CDR1 is MGHRA and CDR2 is YSYEKL. The CDR3 length is 15 residues. Trimming shortened V by 1 base and J by 1 base, and 10 bases separated the two germline ends. CDR3 residues: CASSQVTPSNTEAFF. The CDR3 nucleotides are TGCGCCAGCAGCCAAGTGACACCATCGAACACTGAAGCTTTCTTT.

On this clone: Mismatch with germline at one junction end may stem from a read error. V usage is TRBV6-1 and J usage is TRBJ1-2, with TRBD1 as a possible D gene (6 bases). From germline, CDR1 is MNHNS and CDR2 SASEGT. This CDR3 comprises 13 residues. CDR3 nucleotide sequence: TGTGCCAGCAGCCTACAGGGTCGGGATGGCCACACCTTC. It encodes CASSLQGRDGHTF.

The chain has TRBV7-6 and TRBJ2-1; 15 nucleotides agree with TRBD2. The V segment lost 4 bases and the J segment 1 base; nucleotides outside the gene matches: 2. Germline loops: CDR1 SGHVS, CDR2 FNYEAQ. CDR3 length: 17 amino acids. CDR3 residues: CASSWTSGGVSYNEQFF. In DNA form, the CDR3 reads TGTGCCAGCAGCTGGACTAGCGGGGGGGTTTCCTACAATGAGCAGTTCTTC.

The genes are TRBV27 and TRBJ2-1; 8 positions match TRBD1. The J segment lost 7 bases and the V segment lost 5 bases, leaving 7 bases of the junction unmatched. The CDR3 totals 14 residues. From germline, CDR1 is MNHEY and CDR2 SMNVEV (reference sequence). This chain's CDR3 is CASSDQGAGNEQFF. The CDR3 coding sequence is TGTGCCAGCAGTGACCAGGGGGCGGGAAATGAGCAGTTCTTC.

This clone has a single count. The CDR3 nucleotides read TGTGCCTGGAGTGGACTAGCGGGAGGGCCAAGGGGAGAGACCCAGTACTTC. Protein product: CAWSGLAGGPRGETQYF. The genes are TRBV30 and TRBJ2-5, with 14 bases matching TRBD2. The CDR3 length is 17 residues. Trimming cost V 1 base and J 4 bases; bases outside gene matches: 8. CDR1 is GTSNPN, CDR2 SVGIG, per germline (reference sequence).